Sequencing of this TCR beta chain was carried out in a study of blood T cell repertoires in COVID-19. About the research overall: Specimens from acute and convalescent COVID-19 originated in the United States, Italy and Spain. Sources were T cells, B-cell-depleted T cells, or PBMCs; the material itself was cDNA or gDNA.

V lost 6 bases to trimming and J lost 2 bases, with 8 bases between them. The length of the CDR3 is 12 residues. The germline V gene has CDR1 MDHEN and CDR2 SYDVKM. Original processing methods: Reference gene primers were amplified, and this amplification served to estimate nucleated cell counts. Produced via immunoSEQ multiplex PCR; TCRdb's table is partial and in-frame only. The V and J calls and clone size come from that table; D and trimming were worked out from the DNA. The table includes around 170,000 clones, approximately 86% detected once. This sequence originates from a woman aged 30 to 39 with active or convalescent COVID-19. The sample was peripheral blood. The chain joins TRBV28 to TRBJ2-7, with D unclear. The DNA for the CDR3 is TGTGCCAGCAGGGTACTTCCCTACGAGCAGTACTTC. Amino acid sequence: CASRVLPYEQYF.